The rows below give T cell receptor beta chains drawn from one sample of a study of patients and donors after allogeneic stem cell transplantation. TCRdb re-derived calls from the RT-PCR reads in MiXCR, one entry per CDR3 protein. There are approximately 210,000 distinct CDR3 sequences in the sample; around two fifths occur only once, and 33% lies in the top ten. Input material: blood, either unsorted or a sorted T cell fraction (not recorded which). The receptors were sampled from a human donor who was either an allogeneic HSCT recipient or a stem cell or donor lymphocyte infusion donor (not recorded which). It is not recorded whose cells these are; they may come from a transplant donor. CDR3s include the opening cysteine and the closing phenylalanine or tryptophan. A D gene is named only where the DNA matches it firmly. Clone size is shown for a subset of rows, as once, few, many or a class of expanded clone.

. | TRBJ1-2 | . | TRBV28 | CASGASRNKGSYGYTF | TGTGCCAGCGGCGCGAGCCGCAATAAGGGTAGCTATGGCTACACCTTC
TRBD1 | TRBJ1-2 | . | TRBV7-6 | CASSLGPGTGNGYTF | TGTGCCAGCAGCTTGGGCCCCGGGACAGGGAATGGCTACACCTTC
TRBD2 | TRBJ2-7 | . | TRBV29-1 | CSVGLGLAVSYEQYF | TGCAGCGTTGGTTTGGGACTAGCTGTCTCCTACGAGCAGTACTTC
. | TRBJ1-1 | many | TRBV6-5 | CASSYSENTEAFF | TGTGCCAGCAGTTACAGCGAGAACACTGAAGCTTTCTTT
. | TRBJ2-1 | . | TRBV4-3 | CASSPTYYNEQFF | TGCGCCAGCAGCCCCACCTATTACAATGAGCAGTTCTTC
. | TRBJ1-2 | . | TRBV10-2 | CASSESTRGYGYTF | TGCGCCAGCAGTGAGTCTACGAGGGGCTATGGCTACACCTTC
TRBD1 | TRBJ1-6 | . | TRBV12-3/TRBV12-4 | CASSFRDRNNSPLHF | TGTGCCAGCAGTTTTCGGGACAGGAATAATTCACCCCTCCACTTT
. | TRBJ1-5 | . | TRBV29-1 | CSVGGVNQPQHF | TGCAGCGTTGGTGGGGTCAATCAGCCCCAGCATTTT
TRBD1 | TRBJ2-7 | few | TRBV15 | CATSRPGQGSYEQYF | TGTGCCACCAGCAGGCCGGGACAGGGCTCCTACGAGCAGTACTTC
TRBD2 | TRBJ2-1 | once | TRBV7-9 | CASSSRTSGSLTYNEQFF | TGTGCCAGCAGCTCAAGGACTAGCGGGAGTCTCACCTACAATGAGCAGTTCTTC
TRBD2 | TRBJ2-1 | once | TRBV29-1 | CSVEGLYYEQFF | TGCAGCGTTGAGGGACTATACTATGAGCAGTTCTTC
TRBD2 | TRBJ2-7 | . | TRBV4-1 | CASSQDGSGRTYEQYF | TGCGCCAGCAGCCAAGATGGTAGCGGGAGGACCTACGAGCAGTACTTC
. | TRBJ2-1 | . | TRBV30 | CAWSVLGVLGNEQFF | TGTGCCTGGAGTGTACTCGGGGTACTTGGCAATGAGCAGTTCTTC
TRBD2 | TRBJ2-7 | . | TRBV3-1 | CASSQVSRTSFDEQYF | TGTGCCAGCAGCCAAGTCTCCAGGACTAGCTTCGACGAGCAGTACTTC
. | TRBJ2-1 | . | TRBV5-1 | CASSLDDSSYNEQFF | TGCGCCAGCAGCTTGGATGACAGTTCCTACAATGAGCAGTTCTTC
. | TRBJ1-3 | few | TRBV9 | CASSPRDAGRVGNTIYF | TGTGCCAGCAGCCCGCGGGACGCAGGCCGGGTCGGAAACACCATATATTTT
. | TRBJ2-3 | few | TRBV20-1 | CSARWDRGGRTDTQYF | TGCAGTGCTAGATGGGACCGGGGCGGCCGCACAGATACGCAGTATTTT
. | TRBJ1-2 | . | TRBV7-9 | CASREVLADLDYGYTF | TGTGCCAGCAGAGAGGTCCTCGCAGACCTAGACTATGGCTACACCTTC
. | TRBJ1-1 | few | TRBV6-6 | CASSYGAVRTEAFF | TGTGCCAGCAGTTATGGGGCAGTTCGCACTGAAGCTTTCTTT
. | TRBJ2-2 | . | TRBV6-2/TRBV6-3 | CASSYGTLRGGELFF | TGTGCCAGCAGTTACGGGACCTTGCGAGGAGGGGAGCTGTTTTTT
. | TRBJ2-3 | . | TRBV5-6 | CASSNPDTQYF | TGTGCCAGCAGCAACCCGGATACGCAGTATTTT
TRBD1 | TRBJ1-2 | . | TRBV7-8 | CASSVTTGTGARGGYTF | TGTGCCAGCAGCGTAACGACCGGGACAGGGGCCAGGGGAGGCTACACCTTC
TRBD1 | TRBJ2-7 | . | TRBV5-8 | CASIMGQGSYEQYF | TGTGCCAGCATCATGGGACAGGGATCCTACGAGCAGTACTTC
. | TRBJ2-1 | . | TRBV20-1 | CSATGRASYNEQFF | TGCAGTGCCACGGGACGGGCCTCCTACAATGAGCAGTTCTTC
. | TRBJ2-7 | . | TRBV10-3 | CAIIQRPGDEQYF | TGTGCCATCATACAGCGTCCAGGGGACGAGCAGTACTTC
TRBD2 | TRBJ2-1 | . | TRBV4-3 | CASSHTGTSDLLLTNEQFF | TGCGCCAGCAGCCATACCGGGACTAGCGACCTACTCCTAACGAATGAGCAGTTCTTC
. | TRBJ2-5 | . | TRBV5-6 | CAGLEGPGAQETQYF | TGTGCCGGGCTAGAGGGGCCAGGCGCACAAGAGACCCAGTACTTC
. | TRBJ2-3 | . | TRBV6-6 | CASRGLENTDTQYF | TGTGCCAGCAGGGGACTGGAGAACACAGATACGCAGTATTTT
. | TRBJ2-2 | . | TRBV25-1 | CASSEYIDQANTGELFF | TGTGCCAGCAGTGAATATATCGACCAGGCGAACACCGGGGAGCTGTTTTTT
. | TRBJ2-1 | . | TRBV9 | CASSVGGISYNEQFF | TGTGCCAGCAGCGTAGGGGGGATCTCCTACAATGAGCAGTTCTTC
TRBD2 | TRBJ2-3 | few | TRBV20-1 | CSARGPSGDTQYF | TGCAGTGCTAGGGGACCTAGCGGAGATACGCAGTATTTT
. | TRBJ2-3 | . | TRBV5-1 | CASSLEEADTQYF | TGCGCCAGCAGCTTGGAGGAGGCAGATACGCAGTATTTT
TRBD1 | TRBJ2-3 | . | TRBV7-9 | CASSGGTGRGETDTQYF | TGTGCCAGCAGCGGAGGGACAGGTCGTGGCGAAACAGATACGCAGTATTTT
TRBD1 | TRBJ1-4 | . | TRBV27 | CASSAAGQGDEKLFF | TGTGCCAGCAGTGCCGCGGGACAGGGAGACGAAAAACTGTTTTTT
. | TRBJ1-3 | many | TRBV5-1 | CASRRRVGSGNTIYF | TGCGCCAGCAGGCGGAGGGTTGGCTCTGGAAACACCATATATTTT
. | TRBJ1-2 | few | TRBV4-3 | CASSQERPRVGYTF | TGCGCCAGCAGCCAAGAGAGGCCAAGGGTTGGCTACACCTTC
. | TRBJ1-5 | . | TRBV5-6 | CASSLAPGQPQHF | TGTGCCAGCAGCTTGGCGCCGGGTCAGCCCCAGCATTTT
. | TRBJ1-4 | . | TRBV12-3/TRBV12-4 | CASSFRESEKLFF | TGTGCCAGCAGTTTCAGGGAGAGTGAAAAACTGTTTTTT
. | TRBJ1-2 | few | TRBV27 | CASSRYGTPYGYTF | TGTGCCAGCAGCCGATACGGGACTCCCTATGGCTACACCTTC
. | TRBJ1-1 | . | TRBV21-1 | CASSNAPGQGPTEAFF | TGTGCCAGCAGCAACGCCCCGGGACAGGGTCCCACTGAAGCTTTCTTT
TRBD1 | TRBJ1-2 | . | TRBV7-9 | CASSADRADYGYTF | TGTGCCAGCAGCGCCGACAGGGCGGACTATGGCTACACCTTC
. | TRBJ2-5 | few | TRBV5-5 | CASSLGVLRETQYF | TGTGCCAGCAGCTTGGGAGTGCTTCGAGAGACCCAGTACTTC
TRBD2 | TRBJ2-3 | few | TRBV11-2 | CASSLDGGSADTQYF | TGTGCCAGCAGCTTAGACGGCGGGAGCGCAGATACGCAGTATTTT
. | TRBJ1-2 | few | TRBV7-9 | CAIDGSYYGYTF | TGTGCCATCGACGGTTCATACTATGGCTACACCTTC
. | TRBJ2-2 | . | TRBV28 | CASSSREARTGELFF | TGTGCCAGCAGTTCCCGGGAAGCGCGCACCGGGGAGCTGTTTTTT
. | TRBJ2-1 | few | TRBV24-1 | CATSEHRSPLEQFF | TGTGCCACCAGTGAGCATCGTTCCCCTCTTGAGCAGTTCTTC
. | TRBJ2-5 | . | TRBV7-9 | CASSPTEREQTQYF | TGTGCCAGCAGCCCCACAGAGAGGGAGCAGACCCAGTACTTC
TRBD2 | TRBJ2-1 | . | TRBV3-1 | CASSSSLLAGEGNEQFF | TGTGCCAGCAGCTCTTCTCTACTAGCGGGAGAGGGCAATGAGCAGTTCTTC
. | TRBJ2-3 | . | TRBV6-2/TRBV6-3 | CASSYSDQETDTQYF | TGTGCCAGCAGTTACTCGGACCAGGAGACAGATACGCAGTATTTT
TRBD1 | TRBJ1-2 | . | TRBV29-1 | CSAPYLQGANYGYTF | TGCAGCGCGCCGTATTTACAGGGGGCTAACTATGGCTACACCTTC
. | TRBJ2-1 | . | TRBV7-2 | CASSLTGEARSGEQFF | TGTGCCAGCAGCTTAACCGGAGAGGCTAGGAGTGGTGAGCAGTTCTTC
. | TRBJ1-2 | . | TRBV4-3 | CASSQEESRTVSYGYTF | TGCGCCAGCAGCCAAGAAGAGAGCCGGACAGTCTCCTATGGCTACACCTTC
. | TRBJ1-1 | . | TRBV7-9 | CASSSLRGTEAFF | TGTGCCAGCAGCTCACTTCGGGGCACTGAAGCTTTCTTT
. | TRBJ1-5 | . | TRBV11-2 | CASSFVLRGINQPQHF | TGTGCCAGCAGCTTCGTCCTCAGGGGAATCAATCAGCCCCAGCATTTT